These 20 T cell receptor beta chains originate from one sample sequenced in a study of blood T cell repertoires in COVID-19. Assay: immunoSEQ multiplex PCR; the TCRdb copy retains only in-frame clones and omits some. The sample holds roughly 90,000 clones; around four fifths are singletons and the top ten take 3% to 3.5%. The sample taken for sequencing was peripheral blood. Receptor source: a man aged 50-59 years with acute or convalescent COVID-19.

The chain recombines TRBV3-1 (or the pseudogene TRBV3-2) with TRBJ1-5; weak D call: TRBD1 (6 bases). The CDR3 totals 14 residues. Germline values: CDR1 LGHDT, CDR2 YNNKEL (reference sequence). V was trimmed by 0 bases and J by 4 bases, leaving 7 bases between them. The CDR3 DNA reads as TGTGCCAGCAGCCAAGAACAGGGAAATCAGCCCCAGCATTTT. It codes for CASSQEQGNQPQHF.

The CDR3 sequence: CASSLRDGTSGGELFF. The CDR3 DNA reads TGTGCCAGCAGCTTGAGGGACGGGACTAGCGGCGGGGAGCTGTTTTTT. This sequence joins TRBV5-5 and TRBJ2-2; TRBD2 aligns across 11 bases. The CDR3 sequence is 16 residues long. The trim removed 1 base at V and 7 bases at J, leaving 6 bases unmatched. Germline loops: CDR1 SGHKS, CDR2 YYEKEE (reference sequence).

The chain uses TRBV7-9 and TRBJ2-1, with D perhaps matching TRBD1 (6 bases). Trimming stripped 2 bases from V and 8 bases from J, with 10 bases between. CDR3 length: 13 amino acids. Germline CDR1 and CDR2: SEHNR and FQNEAQ (reference sequence). The CDR3 loop reads CASSLLGAHEQFF. CDR3 coding DNA: TGTGCCAGCAGCTTACTGGGGGCCCATGAGCAGTTCTTC.

The CDR3 region has the DNA TGTGCCTGGAGTATCGGACAGGGGGCCTACAATGAGCAGTTCTTC. As protein: CAWSIGQGAYNEQFF. V is TRBV30 and J is TRBJ2-1; 10 positions agree with TRBD1. Germline CDR1 is GTSNPN and CDR2 is SVGIG (reference sequence). Trimming at V came to 2 bases and at J to 2 bases, leaving 3 bases not matched to a gene. This CDR3 spans 15 amino acids. The full variable domain, rest sourced from reference TRBV30 and TRBJ2-1, is SQTIHQWPATLVQPVGSPLSLECTVEGTSNPNLYWYRQAAGRGLQLLFYSVGIGQISSEVPQNLSASRPQDRQFILSSKKLLLSDSGFYLCAWSIGQGAYNEQFFGPGTRLTVL.

The chain employs TRBV7-9 and TRBJ1-2; 8 bases are shared with TRBD1. The V segment lost 2 bases and the J segment 6 bases; nucleotides outside the gene matches: 2. Per germline, CDR1 SEHNR and CDR2 FQNEAQ (reference sequence). The CDR3 consists of 13 residues. CDR3 residues: CASSLQGAHGYTF. The CDR3 coding sequence is TGTGCCAGCAGCTTACAGGGGGCGCATGGCTACACCTTC.

V usage is TRBV28 and J usage is TRBJ1-1; 7 bases line up with TRBD1. The germline V gene encodes CDR1 MDHEN and CDR2 SYDVKM. Trimming took 11 bases from V and 3 from J; bases not matched to a gene: 6. The CDR3 sequence is 12 residues long. This CDR3 reads CASNRGYTEAFF. The CDR3 DNA is TGTGCCTCGAACAGGGGTTACACTGAAGCTTTCTTT.

This chain links TRBV4-3 with TRBJ1-1, with D possibly being TRBD1 (5 bases). This CDR3 is built from 15 residues. Trimming took off 2 bases at V and 11 bases at J, with 21 bases between the two ends. Looked up from germline, CDR1 is LGHNA and CDR2 is YSLEER. Written as DNA, the CDR3 is TGCGCCAGCAGCCAAAATGGTATCAGGGCCGGTGGGGCTTTCTTT. Its protein is CASSQNGIRAGGAFF.

The CDR3 DNA sequence: TGTGCCTGGACTAATCCTGAAACAGGGTTGGACACTGAAGCTTTCTTT. Its protein product is CAWTNPETGLDTEAFF. The chain links TRBV30 to TRBJ1-1, with a weak D call TRBD1 (6 bases). CDR1 and CDR2 (germline): GTSNPN, SVGIG (reference sequence). V lost 4 bases, J lost 3 bases, and 21 bases lay in between. CDR3 length equals 16 residues.

J is TRBJ2-1 and V is TRBV6-5, with a tentative D call TRBD1 (5 bases). The CDR3 totals 14 residues. V was pared by 6 bases and J by 1 base, with 10 bases between. Germline CDR1 is MNHEY and CDR2 is SVGAGI. The CDR3 region has the DNA TGTGCCAGCAGCCTCAGGGAATCCTACAATGAGCAGTTCTTC. This gives the protein CASSLRESYNEQFF.

In DNA form, the CDR3 reads TGTGCCAGCAGCGTTAGCGGGGGTAGGGACACCGGGGAGCTGTTTTTT. Amino acids: CASSVSGGRDTGELFF. The chain is built from TRBV9 and TRBJ2-2; 9 bases line up with TRBD2. CDR1 SGDLS and CDR2 YYNGEE come from the germline V gene. CDR3 length equals 16 residues. Unmatched junction bases numbered 5, after V lost 2 bases and J lost 3 bases.

This rearrangement joins TRBV3-1 (or the pseudogene TRBV3-2) to TRBJ1-2; tentative D call: TRBD1 (6 bases). The ends were cut back, 4 bases at V and 8 bases at J, with 11 bases in the middle. Germline CDR1 reads LGHDT; CDR2 reads YNNKEL (reference sequence). The CDR3 totals 12 residues. CDR3 sequence (DNA): TGTGCCAGCAGCCCAGATGGACAGGGCTACACCTTC. This codes for CASSPDGQGYTF.

V and J are TRBV7-2 and TRBJ1-3; TRBD1 matches 7 bases. Per germline, CDR1 SGHTA and CDR2 FQGNSA. V shed 5 bases and J 0 bases; nucleotides not matched to a gene: 7. There are 16 residues in the CDR3. The CDR3 here is CASSPIQGISGNTIYF. DNA for the CDR3: TGTGCCAGCAGCCCGATACAGGGGATCTCTGGAAACACCATATATTTT.

This chain joins TRBV11-3 and TRBJ2-1, with TRBD1 as a possible D gene (6 bases). V shed 5 bases and J shed 2 bases, with 13 bases lying between them. CDR3 length equals 15 residues. CDR1 is SGHNT, CDR2 YENEEA, per germline. This CDR3 is CASSARRGAYNEQFF. CDR3 nucleotides: TGTGCCAGCAGCGCCCGCAGGGGAGCCTACAATGAGCAGTTCTTC.

The rearrangement links TRBV5-1 to TRBJ1-3; possible D gene TRBD1, 6 bases. The V gene's germline CDR1 is SGHRS and CDR2 YFSETQ. Deletions cut 4 bases from V and 5 bases from J, with 16 bases between. There are 15 residues in the CDR3. CDR3 sequence reads: CASSPTGMSRNTIYF. Here the CDR3 DNA reads TGCGCCAGCAGCCCTACAGGGATGTCTAGAAACACCATATATTTT.

In its sample, this clone was seen a few times. This rearrangement joins TRBV5-8 to TRBJ2-2; 7 bases line up with TRBD2. The junction had 10 bases not matched to a gene; V was cut back by 4 bases and J by 4 bases. The CDR3 is made up of 16 amino acids. The germline gives CDR1 SGHTS, CDR2 YDEGEE. CDR3 DNA sequence: TGTGCCAGCAGCCCGGGAGGAGGGCAGGCCACCGGGGAGCTGTTTTTT. Protein product: CASSPGGGQATGELFF.

The CDR3 DNA reads as TGTGCCAGTAGACCTTTAACAGGGTTAGGGAACATTCAGTACTTC. This sequence encodes CASRPLTGLGNIQYF. The chain links TRBV19 to TRBJ2-4; the D gene is possibly TRBD1 (6 bases). V was clipped by 6 bases and J by 7 bases, with 19 bases between them. Per the germline V gene, CDR1 is LNHDA and CDR2 is SQIVND (reference sequence). The CDR3 has 15 residues. Filled out from reference TRBV19 and TRBJ2-4, the complete variable domain reads DGGITQSPKYLFRKEGQNVTLSCEQNLNHDAMYWYRQDPGQGLRLIYYSQIVNDFQKGDIAEGYSVSREKKESFPLTVTSAQKNPTAFYLCASRPLTGLGNIQYFGAGTRLSVL.

V usage is TRBV10-3 and J usage is TRBJ1-1; 7 nucleotides line up with TRBD1. This CDR3 has 14 amino acids. CDR1 and CDR2 from the germline V gene are ENHRY and SYGVKD. The trim removed 2 bases at V and 4 bases at J, leaving 4 bases unmatched. CDR3 coding DNA: TGTGCCATCAGTGAGCAATCAGGGGGCACTGAAGCTTTCTTT. Its translation: CAISEQSGGTEAFF.

The J gene is TRBJ2-5, the V gene TRBV7-2; TRBD1 matches at 7 bases. Trimming removed 5 bases from V and 5 bases from J; junction bases left unmatched: 8. There are 14 residues in the CDR3. Germline CDR1 is SGHTA and CDR2 is FQGNSA. The CDR3 DNA follows: TGTGCCAGCAGCCCGACAGGGTGGTCTGAGACCCAGTACTTC. This translates into CASSPTGWSETQYF.

The V and J genes are TRBV9 and TRBJ2-5, with D uncertain. V was shortened by 2 bases and J by 5 bases, with 10 bases between the two germline ends. The CDR3 has 13 amino acids. From germline, CDR1 is SGDLS and CDR2 YYNGEE. Written as DNA, the CDR3 is TGTGCCAGCAGCGTCGGGTGGAGTGAGACCCAGTACTTC. Encoded protein: CASSVGWSETQYF.

The chain uses TRBV7-9 and TRBJ2-3; tentatively, D is TRBD2 (5 bases). The CDR3 spans 16 residues. V shed 6 bases and J shed 0 bases, with 16 bases lying between them. The germline V gene has CDR1 SEHNR and CDR2 FQNEAQ (reference sequence). The CDR3 loop is CASRPPLERSTDTQYF. The CDR3 DNA reads TGTGCCAGCAGGCCACCTCTTGAGCGGAGCACAGATACGCAGTATTTT.